Each of the 28 T cell receptor beta chains below was sequenced from the same sample in a study of blood T cell repertoires in COVID-19. The protocol was immunoSEQ multiplex PCR, while the TCRdb copy is restricted to in-frame clones and leaves out a portion. The profile covers about 190,000 clones, with 60% to 85% appearing a single time and around a sixth taken by the ten largest. The sample was peripheral blood. These receptors all stem from a man aged 55-75 years with active or convalescent COVID-19.

V is TRBV7-6 and J is TRBJ1-1; D is ambiguous. Between the trimmed V and J ends, which lost 3 bases and 4 bases, there was a span of 18 bases. The CDR3 is 16 amino acids. Germline V gene lookup returns CDR1 SGHVS and CDR2 FNYEAQ. This CDR3 is CASSLGSPLGGTEAFF. DNA for the CDR3: TGTGCCAGCAGCTTGGGGAGTCCCTTAGGAGGCACTGAAGCTTTCTTT. The variable domain in full, completed from reference TRBV7-6 and TRBJ1-1, reads GAGVSQSPRYKVTKRGQDVALRCDPISGHVSLYWYRQALGQGPEFLTYFNYEAQQDKSGLPNDRFSAERPEGSISTLTIQRTEQRDSAMYRCASSLGSPLGGTEAFFGQGTRLTVV.

The chain carries TRBV7-9 and TRBJ1-6; no firm D call. CDR1 SEHNR and CDR2 FQNEAQ come from the germline V gene (reference sequence). V lost 5 bases to trimming and J lost 11 bases, with 16 bases between them. The CDR3 is 14 amino acids. DNA of the CDR3: TGTGCCAGCAGCCCTGGCGGCGCGGGGACACCCCTCCACTTT. It codes for CASSPGGAGTPLHF.

The chain recombines TRBV5-4 with TRBJ2-1, with TRBD2 matching over 11 bases. CDR1 and CDR2 from the germline V gene are SGHNT and YYREEE (reference sequence). This CDR3 has 17 residues. With V trimmed by 4 bases and J by 6 bases, 12 bases remained unmatched. The CDR3 sequence: CASSPPARTSGPNEQFF. DNA of the CDR3: TGTGCCAGCAGCCCCCCCGCCAGGACTAGCGGGCCCAATGAGCAGTTCTTC.

The gene calls are TRBV6-2 or TRBV6-3 and TRBJ2-1, with 8 bases lining up with TRBD2. The trim removed 6 bases at V and 3 bases at J, leaving 10 bases unmatched. CDR1 and CDR2 (germline): MNHEY, SVGEGT. The CDR3 consists of 16 residues. CDR3 DNA sequence: TGTGCCAGCAGCCCGGGGGGGGCGGCCCGCTACAATGAGCAGTTCTTC. Translated: CASSPGGAARYNEQFF.

This chain links TRBV14 with TRBJ2-7, with TRBD1 identical over 11 bases. V gave up 5 bases and J gave up 2 bases; unmatched junction bases: 5. The CDR3 runs to 15 residues. From germline, CDR1 is SGHDN and CDR2 FVKESK. The CDR3 region has the DNA TGTGCCAGCAGCTGGGGACAGGGGGGACCCTACGAGCAGTACTTC. Residues: CASSWGQGGPYEQYF.

The rearrangement links TRBV5-1 to TRBJ1-2; D is ambiguous. Germline V gene sequence: CDR1 SGHRS, CDR2 YFSETQ. The CDR3 is made up of 15 amino acids. Trimming pared 4 bases from V and 0 bases from J, leaving 13 bases between. CDR3 region: CASSPWAETNYGYTF. The CDR3 DNA follows: TGCGCCAGCAGCCCTTGGGCTGAGACTAACTATGGCTACACCTTC.

The chain has TRBV7-8 and TRBJ1-5; D ambiguous. V was shortened by 8 bases and J by 2 bases, with 16 bases between the two germline ends. Germline CDR1 reads SGHVS; CDR2 reads FQNEAQ. This CDR3 has 15 amino acids. The CDR3 sequence is CASGLERRGNQPQHF. CDR3 in DNA: TGTGCCAGCGGCCTTGAACGGAGGGGCAATCAGCCCCAGCATTTT.

This chain uses TRBV5-1 with TRBJ2-1, with D possibly TRBD2 on 6 matching bases. CDR3 size: 15 residues. The V gene's germline CDR1 is SGHRS and CDR2 YFSETQ. Trimming shortened V by 7 bases and J by 10 bases, and 24 bases separated the two germline ends. The chain's CDR3 is CASRIASSADIEQFF. CDR3 nucleotides: TGCGCCAGCCGCATAGCCTCTAGCGCAGACATCGAGCAGTTCTTC.

The chain links TRBV24-1 to TRBJ2-7, with 8 bases identical to TRBD2. The CDR3 is 15 residues long. The V segment lost 0 bases and the J segment 7 bases; nucleotides outside the gene matches: 7. Germline values: CDR1 KGHDR, CDR2 SFDVKD. The chain's CDR3 is CATSDLATGREEQYF. In nucleotides, the CDR3 is TGTGCCACCAGTGATTTGGCTACCGGGAGGGAAGAGCAGTACTTC.

The V gene is TRBV6-2 or TRBV6-3, the J gene TRBJ2-1; tentative D call: TRBD2 (6 bases). The CDR3 loop spans 15 amino acids. CDR1 MNHEY and CDR2 SVGEGT come from the germline V gene. V lost 0 bases to trimming and J lost 7 bases, with 13 bases between them. DNA of the CDR3: TGTGCCAGCAGTTACTCGGCGGGATCAGAGAATGAGCAGTTCTTC. This sequence encodes CASSYSAGSENEQFF.

The J gene is TRBJ2-3, the V gene TRBV7-2, with D possibly matching TRBD2 (5 bases). V lost 1 base and J 4 bases, leaving 9 bases between the germline ends. Germline V gene sequence: CDR1 SGHTA, CDR2 FQGNSA. This CDR3 spans 14 amino acids. The CDR3 reads CASSLDGSADTQYF. The CDR3, as DNA: TGTGCCAGCAGCTTAGATGGGAGTGCAGATACGCAGTATTTT.

The chain links TRBV20-1 to TRBJ2-3, with 7 nucleotides matching TRBD2. The V gene's germline CDR1 is DFQATT and CDR2 SNEGSKA (reference sequence). This CDR3 contains 14 residues. Unmatched junction bases numbered 7, after V lost 3 bases and J lost 4 bases. CDR3 sequence: CSASLDAGADTQYF. The CDR3 DNA reads TGCAGTGCTAGTCTGGACGCGGGAGCAGATACGCAGTATTTT.

The V gene is TRBV20-1, the J gene TRBJ2-3, with a tentative D call TRBD1 (6 bases). V shed 3 bases and J shed 3 bases, with 13 bases lying between them. The CDR3 runs 14 residues. Germline CDR1 and CDR2: DFQATT and SNEGSKA (reference sequence). CDR3 DNA: TGCAGTGCTAGTCAGGGGAGAAGGACAGATACGCAGTATTTT. This codes for CSASQGRRTDTQYF.

Only a few counts were recorded for this clone. The chain is built from TRBV19 and TRBJ1-5; 9 nucleotides line up with TRBD1. Germline V gene sequence: CDR1 LNHDA, CDR2 SQIVND (reference sequence). The length of the CDR3 is 14 residues. The trim removed 5 bases at V and 5 bases at J, leaving 4 bases unmatched. The CDR3 here is CASSLGQGYQPQHF. CDR3 coding DNA: TGTGCCAGTAGTTTGGGACAGGGATATCAGCCCCAGCATTTT.

This rearrangement joins TRBV11-2 to TRBJ1-3; unclear D gene. Germline loops: CDR1 SGHAT, CDR2 FQNNGV. The CDR3 is 14 residues long. Trimming removed 2 bases at V and 3 bases at J, with 8 bases between. CDR3 loop: CASSLRESGNTIYF. CDR3 in DNA: TGTGCCAGCAGCTTACGGGAGAGTGGAAACACCATATATTTT.

The chain combines TRBV5-1 with TRBJ2-2; 9 bases are shared with TRBD1. CDR1 and CDR2 from the germline V gene are SGHRS and YFSETQ. The junction had 10 bases not matched to a gene; V was cut back by 5 bases and J by 8 bases. The CDR3 sequence is 15 residues long. The CDR3 reads CASRLSGQGTGELFF. DNA for the CDR3: TGCGCCAGCAGACTTTCCGGACAGGGGACGGGGGAGCTGTTTTTT.

This clone was counted a few times. The chain uses TRBV27 and TRBJ2-1; 11 positions match TRBD2. Germline CDR1 reads MNHEY; CDR2 reads SMNVEV (reference sequence). J was trimmed by 6 bases and V by 7 bases; bases with no gene match: 5. The length of the CDR3 is 14 residues. This CDR3 is CASTGTSGSNEQFF. The CDR3 nucleotides read TGTGCCAGCACCGGGACTAGCGGATCCAATGAGCAGTTCTTC.

The chain uses TRBV27 and TRBJ2-2, with 8 nucleotides matching TRBD1. This CDR3 is built from 15 residues. CDR1 is MNHEY and CDR2 is SMNVEV in the germline V gene (reference sequence). Unmatched junction bases numbered 4, after V lost 0 bases and J lost 7 bases. The CDR3 loop reads CASSLSGQVGGELFF. For the CDR3, the DNA is TGTGCCAGCAGTTTATCGGGACAGGTGGGCGGGGAGCTGTTTTTT.

V is TRBV29-1 and J is TRBJ1-6; TRBD1 might be the D (6 bases). V was pared by 5 bases and J by 6 bases, with 11 bases between. Germline V gene sequence: CDR1 SQVTM, CDR2 ANQGSEA. CDR3 length: 13 residues. CDR3 loop: CSVQGMANSPLHF. The CDR3 nucleotides read TGCAGCGTTCAGGGGATGGCTAATTCACCCCTCCACTTT.

The chain recombines TRBV19 with TRBJ1-1, with TRBD1 identical over 7 bases. The CDR3 is 15 amino acids. Germline CDR1 LNHDA, CDR2 SQIVND (reference sequence). V lost 3 bases and J lost 4; bases outside the gene matches: 8. The CDR3: CASSMRTGGSTEAFF. As DNA, the CDR3 is TGTGCCAGTAGTATGAGGACAGGAGGGTCCACTGAAGCTTTCTTT.

CDR3 in DNA: TGTGCCAGCTCACCTCCCCCGGGGAGAGAGACCCAGTACTTC. Its translation is CASSPPPGRETQYF. The chain carries TRBV18 and TRBJ2-5; a possible D gene is TRBD2 (5 bases). The CDR3 totals 14 residues. Germline CDR1 reads KGHSH; CDR2 reads LQKENI. The V and J ends lost 3 bases and 4 bases respectively, with 12 bases between them.

The chain joins TRBV29-1 to TRBJ1-3; D gene unclear. Germline assignment: CDR1 SQVTM and CDR2 ANQGSEA. The CDR3 is 11 amino acids. The V and J ends lost 6 bases and 4 bases respectively, with 7 bases between them. CDR3 bases: TGCAGCGTCGGGGTGGGAAACACCATATATTTT. Residues: CSVGVGNTIYF.

V gene TRBV14 combines with J gene TRBJ2-7; 7 nucleotides line up with TRBD1. Germline trimming cut 4 bases from V and 3 bases from J; bases unmatched to any gene: 9. Germline CDR1 reads SGHDN; CDR2 reads FVKESK. The CDR3 consists of 15 residues. CDR3 sequence: CASSLTGQIFYEQYF. The CDR3 DNA is TGTGCCAGCAGCCTTACGGGACAGATATTCTACGAGCAGTACTTC. The full variable domain, rest sourced from reference TRBV14 and TRBJ2-7, is EAGVTQFPSHSVIEKGQTVTLRCDPISGHDNLYWYRRVMGKEIKFLLHFVKESKQDESGMPNNRFLAERTGGTYSTLKVQPAELEDSGVYFCASSLTGQIFYEQYFGPGTRLTVT.

J is TRBJ1-5 and V is TRBV27, with a weak D call TRBD1 (5 bases). V lost 3 bases to trimming and J lost 6 bases, with 6 bases between them. In germline, CDR1 is MNHEY, CDR2 SMNVEV (reference sequence). CDR3 length: 12 amino acids. The CDR3, as DNA: TGTGCCAGCAGTTTCGGGGGTCAGCCCCAGCATTTT. This translates into CASSFGGQPQHF.

The chain couples TRBV5-4 to TRBJ2-7, with 8 bases identical to TRBD2. V lost 2 bases and J lost 3; bases outside the gene matches: 4. CDR3 length equals 14 residues. The germline CDR1 and CDR2 sequences are SGHNT and YYREEE (reference sequence). The CDR3: CASSLTSGRYEQYF. CDR3 DNA sequence: TGTGCCAGCAGCTTAACTAGCGGTCGCTACGAGCAGTACTTC.

The chain is built from TRBV18 and TRBJ2-3; 7 bases match TRBD1. There are 16 residues in the CDR3. CDR1 KGHSH and CDR2 LQKENI come from the germline V gene. V lost 5 bases to trimming and J lost 3 bases; unmatched junction nucleotides: 11. Written as DNA, the CDR3 is TGTGCCAGCTCAGTTGGACAGGCTGGGGTAACAGATACGCAGTATTTT. It codes for CASSVGQAGVTDTQYF.

V is TRBV15 and J is TRBJ2-7, with D perhaps TRBD2 (6 bases). V lost 0 bases and J lost 1, with 13 bases in between. Germline V gives CDR1 LNHNV, CDR2 YYDKDF (reference sequence). The CDR3 has 16 amino acids. CDR3 in amino acids: CATSREGRAGSYEQYF. CDR3 in DNA: TGTGCCACCAGCAGAGAAGGGCGAGCGGGTTCCTACGAGCAGTACTTC. Full variable domain (missing parts from reference TRBV15 and TRBJ2-7): DAMVIQNPRYQVTQFGKPVTLSCSQTLNHNVMYWYQQKSSQAPKLLFHYYDKDFNNEADTPDNFQSRRPNTSFCFLDIRSPGLGDTAMYLCATSREGRAGSYEQYFGPGTRLTVT.

The chain has TRBV28 and TRBJ2-7, with 11 positions matching TRBD1. The CDR3 sequence is 16 residues long. The germline V gene has CDR1 MDHEN and CDR2 SYDVKM. J was trimmed by 0 bases and V by 3 bases; bases with no gene match: 4. CDR3 residues: CASSFDGQGASYEQYF. Here the CDR3 DNA reads TGTGCCAGCAGTTTCGACGGACAGGGGGCCTCCTACGAGCAGTACTTC.